These 18 T cell receptor beta chains originate from one sample sequenced in a study of blood T cell repertoires in COVID-19. Measured with immunoSEQ multiplex PCR; TCRdb has only the in-frame clones, and not every one. The sample includes under 300,000 clones, approximately 82% of them seen just once. The specimen sequenced was peripheral blood. The receptor set was obtained from a woman aged 18 to 35 with acute or convalescent COVID-19.

The rearrangement joins TRBV7-9 to TRBJ1-1, with a possible D match to TRBD1 (6 bases). The germline V gene encodes CDR1 SEHNR and CDR2 FQNEAQ (reference sequence). This CDR3 contains 14 residues. V was trimmed by 8 bases and J by 3 bases, leaving 16 bases between them. The CDR3 coding sequence is TGTGCCAGCCGTAGTGGGGGGGCGCACACTGAAGCTTTCTTT. Protein product: CASRSGGAHTEAFF.

The chain employs TRBV3-1 (or the pseudogene TRBV3-2) and TRBJ2-2; the match to TRBD2 covers 11 bases. CDR1 and CDR2 from the germline V gene are LGHDT and YNNKEL (reference sequence). The V and J ends lost 1 base and 3 bases, in that order; junction bases with no gene match: 4. The length of the CDR3 is 17 residues. CDR3 nucleotides: TGTGCCAGCAGCCAAGTGGTACTAGCGGGAGACACCGGGGAGCTGTTTTTT. Its protein is CASSQVVLAGDTGELFF.

The CDR3 DNA follows: TGTGCCAGCAGTGAAGTAACAGATTCACCCCTCCACTTT. Its translation: CASSEVTDSPLHF. This chain connects TRBV6-1 to TRBJ1-6; D is uncertain. Germline assignment: CDR1 MNHNS and CDR2 SASEGT. The ends were cut back, 1 base at V and 8 bases at J, with 6 bases in the middle. The CDR3 runs to 13 residues.

The rearrangement links TRBV6-5 to TRBJ2-3; 8 nucleotides match TRBD2. Germline V lookup: CDR1 MNHEY, CDR2 SVGAGI. J lost 0 bases, V lost 4 bases, and 6 bases had no gene match. CDR3 length: 16 residues. The CDR3 DNA is TGTGCCAGCAGTTCCCATAGCGGGACTAGCACAGATACGCAGTATTTT. This translates into CASSSHSGTSTDTQYF.

This chain connects TRBV15 to TRBJ2-7; D may be TRBD2 (6 bases). V lost 0 bases and J 7 bases, leaving 16 bases between the germline ends. Looked up from germline, CDR1 is LNHNV and CDR2 is YYDKDF (reference sequence). The CDR3 runs to 15 residues. The CDR3 DNA reads as TGTGCCACCAGCAGAGATCTACGACTTGGGGGGGAGCAGTACTTC. Its protein is CATSRDLRLGGEQYF.

V usage is TRBV19 and J usage is TRBJ1-2; 10 bases line up with TRBD1. This CDR3 spans 15 amino acids. The J segment lost 7 bases and the V segment lost 4 bases, leaving 9 bases of the junction unmatched. The germline V gene has CDR1 LNHDA and CDR2 SQIVND (reference sequence). The DNA of the CDR3 is TGTGCCAGTAGTACCAGGGACAGGGGACGGGGTGGCTACACCTTC. It specifies CASSTRDRGRGGYTF.

The V call is TRBV5-1, the J call TRBJ2-7; unclear D gene. V was clipped by 0 bases and J by 4 bases, with 14 bases between them. The CDR3 is 15 amino acids. The germline V gene encodes CDR1 SGHRS and CDR2 YFSETQ. In nucleotides, the CDR3 is TGCGCCAGCAGCTTGGCCCCGGCGGTAGAATACGAGCAGTACTTC. This gives the protein CASSLAPAVEYEQYF.

The chain links TRBV13 to TRBJ2-1, with D possibly TRBD2 on 6 matching bases. The CDR3 is 17 amino acids. The germline gives CDR1 PRHDT, CDR2 FYEKMQ (reference sequence). With 5 bases removed from V and 0 bases from J, the gap between germline ends came to 17 bases. Written as DNA, the CDR3 is TGTGCCAGCAGCCCCCCCGCCGGGGGAGCCTCCTACAATGAGCAGTTCTTC. Translated, it gives CASSPPAGGASYNEQFF.

The chain joins TRBV11-2 to TRBJ2-4; D is perhaps TRBD2 (6 bases). CDR1 is SGHAT and CDR2 is FQNNGV in the germline V gene. V was cut by 6 bases and J by 0 bases, with 15 bases left in between. The CDR3 sequence is 16 residues long. The CDR3 region is CASRMGRDLAKNIQYF. The CDR3 coding sequence is TGTGCCAGCAGGATGGGGCGGGATCTAGCCAAAAACATTCAGTACTTC. The whole variable domain, filled in from reference TRBV11-2 and TRBJ2-4, reads EAGVAQSPRYKIIEKRQSVAFWCNPISGHATLYWYQQILGQGPKLLIQFQNNGVVDDSQLPKDRFSAERLKGVDSTLKIQPAKLEDSAVYLCASRMGRDLAKNIQYFGAGTRLSVL.

This clone was observed a handful of times. The rearrangement joins TRBV19 to TRBJ1-5, with D tentatively TRBD1 (6 bases). Germline V CDR1 and CDR2: LNHDA, SQIVND (reference sequence). The CDR3 runs to 15 residues. V was shortened by 0 bases and J by 3 bases, with 9 bases between the two germline ends. CDR3 sequence (DNA): TGTGCCAGTAGTATAGATCGACAGGCCAATCAGCCCCAGCATTTT. The encoded protein is CASSIDRQANQPQHF.

This chain joins TRBV28 and TRBJ2-1, with 13 positions matching TRBD2. This CDR3 has 15 residues. Germline V lookup: CDR1 MDHEN, CDR2 SYDVKM. The V segment lost 6 bases and the J segment 7 bases; nucleotides outside the gene matches: 6. CDR3 sequence (DNA): TGTGCCAGCAGCCTAACTAGCGGGAGGGTAAATGAGCAGTTCTTC. Its protein is CASSLTSGRVNEQFF. The full variable domain, completed using reference TRBV28 and TRBJ2-1, is DVKVTQSSRYLVKRTGEKVFLECVQDMDHENMFWYRQDPGLGLRLIYFSYDVKMKEKGDIPEGYSVSREKKERFSLILESASTNQTSMYLCASSLTSGRVNEQFFGPGTRLTVL.

V is TRBV27 and J is TRBJ1-6; D is ambiguous. V was trimmed by 2 bases and J by 9 bases, leaving 11 bases between them. Germline V gives CDR1 MNHEY, CDR2 SMNVEV (reference sequence). This CDR3 contains 14 residues. The CDR3: CASSLVLAGSPLHF. The CDR3 DNA is TGTGCCAGCAGTTTAGTTTTGGCGGGTTCACCCCTCCACTTT.

This chain connects TRBV28 to TRBJ2-1, with 7 positions matching TRBD2. CDR1 is MDHEN and CDR2 is SYDVKM in the germline V gene. With 2 bases clipped from V and 6 bases from J, the junction kept 7 bases outside the gene matches. CDR3 length: 15 residues. CDR3 bases: TGTGCCAGCAGTTTAATGGTGCGGGAGTCCAATGAGCAGTTCTTC. The encoded protein is CASSLMVRESNEQFF.

The gene calls are TRBV9 and TRBJ2-4, with D tentatively TRBD1 (6 bases). Germline-derived CDR1 and CDR2 are SGDLS and YYNGEE. The ends were cut back, 0 bases at V and 3 bases at J, with 13 bases in the middle. CDR3 size: 16 residues. DNA for the CDR3: TGTGCCAGCAGCGTAGGGACAGCGGTCGACAAAAACATTCAGTACTTC. Its translation is CASSVGTAVDKNIQYF.

This clone was recorded only once. The chain combines TRBV7-9 with TRBJ1-2, with D possibly TRBD1 on 5 matching bases. V was shortened by 6 bases and J by 2 bases, with 25 bases between the two germline ends. The CDR3 is 18 amino acids. Looked up from germline, CDR1 is SEHNR and CDR2 is FQNEAQ (reference sequence). CDR3 sequence: CASRQIGVGSLVNYGYTF. In DNA, the CDR3 is TGTGCCAGCAGGCAGATAGGGGTGGGCAGTCTCGTAAACTATGGCTACACCTTC.

The V and J genes are TRBV4-2 and TRBJ1-2; D might be TRBD1 (5 bases). This CDR3 contains 13 residues. CDR1 and CDR2 (germline): LGHNA, YNFKEQ. Trimming stripped 1 base from V and 4 bases from J, with 7 bases between. The CDR3 loop is CASSQAGGYGYTF. The CDR3 region has the DNA TGTGCCAGCAGCCAAGCCGGGGGCTATGGCTACACCTTC.

This chain connects TRBV28 to TRBJ1-3; no clear D. V lost 7 bases and J 0 bases, leaving 10 bases between the germline ends. Germline V gives CDR1 MDHEN, CDR2 SYDVKM. The CDR3 runs to 14 residues. The CDR3 loop is CASIPWLSGNTIYF. In nucleotides, the CDR3 is TGTGCCAGCATCCCCTGGCTCTCTGGAAACACCATATATTTT. Full variable domain (missing parts from reference TRBV28 and TRBJ1-3): DVKVTQSSRYLVKRTGEKVFLECVQDMDHENMFWYRQDPGLGLRLIYFSYDVKMKEKGDIPEGYSVSREKKERFSLILESASTNQTSMYLCASIPWLSGNTIYFGEGSWLTVV.

V and J are TRBV9 and TRBJ2-1; 10 bases are shared with TRBD2. The CDR3 spans 17 residues. Trimming at V came to 0 bases and at J to 8 bases, leaving 11 bases not matched to a gene. Germline loops: CDR1 SGDLS, CDR2 YYNGEE. The CDR3 loop reads CASSVASGSLGVDEQFF. CDR3 coding DNA: TGTGCCAGCAGCGTAGCTAGCGGGAGTCTCGGGGTCGATGAGCAGTTCTTC.